This T cell receptor beta chain appears in the sequencing data of a study of vaccination effects on CD4 cells after COVID-19. Background on the study: Post-vaccine specimens arrived a median 72 days past the second dose.

Researchers isolated CD4+ T cells once around 11 days of culture had elapsed. Of the BNT162b2 and mRNA-1273 vaccines, participants received two doses of one or the other. None of these healthy vaccinees had been infected with SARS-CoV-2 before vaccination. Sequenced by immunoSEQ multiplex PCR; TCRdb stores in-frame clones only, minus some. Of about 66,000 clones listed, 70% to 85% are singletons. Germline CDR1 reads SGHDT; CDR2 reads YYEEEE. There are 15 residues in the CDR3. V was shortened by 1 base and J by 3 bases, with 12 bases between the two germline ends. As for this clone: Its antigen is still unknown.

The TCR sequence derives from a human donor who received a COVID-19 vaccine. The sample was CD4+ T cells from PBMCs cultured without peptide, taken after COVID-19 vaccination. The rearrangement links TRBV5-6 to TRBJ2-3; D is unclear. CDR3 residues: CASSLYGLRTDTQYF. The CDR3 bases are TGTGCCAGCAGCTTGTATGGGTTGAGGACAGATACGCAGTATTTT.